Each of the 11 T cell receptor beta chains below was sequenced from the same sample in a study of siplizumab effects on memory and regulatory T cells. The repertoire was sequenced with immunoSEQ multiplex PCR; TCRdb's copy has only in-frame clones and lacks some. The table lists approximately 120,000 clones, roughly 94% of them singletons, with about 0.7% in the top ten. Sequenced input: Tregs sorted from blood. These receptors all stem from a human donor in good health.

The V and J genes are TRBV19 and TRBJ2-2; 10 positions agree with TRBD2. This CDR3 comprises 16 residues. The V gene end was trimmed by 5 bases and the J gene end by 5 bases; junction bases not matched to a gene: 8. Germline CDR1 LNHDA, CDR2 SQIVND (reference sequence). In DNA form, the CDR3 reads TGTGCCAGTAGTGACCCGGGACTAGCGCTGACCGGGGAGCTGTTTTTT. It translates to CASSDPGLALTGELFF.

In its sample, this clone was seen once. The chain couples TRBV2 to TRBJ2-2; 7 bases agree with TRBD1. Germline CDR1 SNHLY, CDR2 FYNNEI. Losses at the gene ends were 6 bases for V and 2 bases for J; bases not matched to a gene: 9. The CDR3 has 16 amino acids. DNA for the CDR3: TGTGCCAGCAGAGGGGGACAGCTACTTAACACCGGGGAGCTGTTTTTT. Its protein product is CASRGGQLLNTGELFF.

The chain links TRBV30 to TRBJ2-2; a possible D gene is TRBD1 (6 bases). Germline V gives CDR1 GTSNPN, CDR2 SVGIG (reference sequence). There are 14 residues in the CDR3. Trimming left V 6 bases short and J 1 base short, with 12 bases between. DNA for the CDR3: TGTGCCTGCCCGAGGGGACAGAACACCGGGGAGCTGTTTTTT. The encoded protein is CACPRGQNTGELFF.

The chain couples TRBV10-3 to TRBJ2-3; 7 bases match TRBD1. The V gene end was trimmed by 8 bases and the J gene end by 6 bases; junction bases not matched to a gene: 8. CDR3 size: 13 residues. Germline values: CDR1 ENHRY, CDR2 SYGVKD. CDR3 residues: CAIQTGNIDTQYF. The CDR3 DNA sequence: TGTGCCATCCAGACAGGGAATATCGATACGCAGTATTTT.

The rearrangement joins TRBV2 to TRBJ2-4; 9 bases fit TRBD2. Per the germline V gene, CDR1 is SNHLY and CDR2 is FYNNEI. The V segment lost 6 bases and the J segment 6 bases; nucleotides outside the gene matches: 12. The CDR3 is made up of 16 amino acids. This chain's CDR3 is CASRPGTSPQTNIQYF. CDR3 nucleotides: TGTGCCAGCAGGCCAGGGACTAGCCCTCAGACAAACATTCAGTACTTC.

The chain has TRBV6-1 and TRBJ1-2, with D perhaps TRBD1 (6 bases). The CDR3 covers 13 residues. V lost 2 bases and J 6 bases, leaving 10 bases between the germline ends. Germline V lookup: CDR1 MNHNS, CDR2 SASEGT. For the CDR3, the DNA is TGTGCCAGCAGTGAATCAGGGGCCCATGGCTACACCTTC. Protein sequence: CASSESGAHGYTF.

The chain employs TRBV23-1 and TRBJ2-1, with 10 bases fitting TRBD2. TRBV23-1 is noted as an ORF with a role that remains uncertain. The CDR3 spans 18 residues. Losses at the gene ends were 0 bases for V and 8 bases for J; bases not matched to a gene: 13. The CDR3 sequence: CASSQSNGTSGGADEQFF. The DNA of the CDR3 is TGCGCCAGCAGTCAATCAAACGGGACGAGCGGGGGGGCCGATGAGCAGTTCTTC.

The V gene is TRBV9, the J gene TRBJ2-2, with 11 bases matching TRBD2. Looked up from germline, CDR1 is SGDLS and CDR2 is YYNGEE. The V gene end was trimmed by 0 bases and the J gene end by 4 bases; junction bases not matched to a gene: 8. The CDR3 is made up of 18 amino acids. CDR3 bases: TGTGCCAGCAGCGTAGGGCTTAGCGGGAGGGCCGGCACCGGGGAGCTGTTTTTT. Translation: CASSVGLSGRAGTGELFF.

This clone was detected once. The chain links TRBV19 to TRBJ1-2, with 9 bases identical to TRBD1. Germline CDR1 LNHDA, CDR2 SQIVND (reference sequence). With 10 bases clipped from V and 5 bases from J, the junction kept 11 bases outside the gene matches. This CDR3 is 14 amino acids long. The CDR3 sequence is CATTPWGQGYGYTF. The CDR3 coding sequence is TGTGCCACTACCCCATGGGGACAGGGATATGGCTACACCTTC.

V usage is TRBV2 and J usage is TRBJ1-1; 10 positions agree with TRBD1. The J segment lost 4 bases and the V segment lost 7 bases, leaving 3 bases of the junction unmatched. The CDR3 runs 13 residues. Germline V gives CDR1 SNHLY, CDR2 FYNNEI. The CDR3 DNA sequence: TGTGCCAGCACCAGGGACAGGGGCACTGAAGCTTTCTTT. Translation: CASTRDRGTEAFF. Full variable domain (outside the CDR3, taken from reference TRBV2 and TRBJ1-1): EPEVTQTPSHQVTQMGQEVILRCVPISNHLYFYWYRQILGQKVEFLVSFYNNEISEKSEIFDDQFSVERPDGSNFTLKIRSTKLEDSAMYFCASTRDRGTEAFFGQGTRLTVV.

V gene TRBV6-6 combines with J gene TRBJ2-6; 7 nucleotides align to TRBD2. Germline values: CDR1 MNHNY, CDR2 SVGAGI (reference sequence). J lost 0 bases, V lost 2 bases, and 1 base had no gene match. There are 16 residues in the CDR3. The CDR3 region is CASSYGGGSGANVLTF. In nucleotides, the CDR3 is TGTGCCAGCAGTTACGGCGGGGGCTCTGGGGCCAACGTCCTGACTTTC.